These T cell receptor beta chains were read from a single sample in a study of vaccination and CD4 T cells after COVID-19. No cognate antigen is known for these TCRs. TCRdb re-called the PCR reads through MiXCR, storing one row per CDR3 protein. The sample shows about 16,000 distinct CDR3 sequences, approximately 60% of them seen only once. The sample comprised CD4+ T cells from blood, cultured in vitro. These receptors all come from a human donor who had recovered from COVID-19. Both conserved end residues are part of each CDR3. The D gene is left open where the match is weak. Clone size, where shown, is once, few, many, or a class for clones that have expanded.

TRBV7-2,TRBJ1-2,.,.,CASSLAKWGNGYTF,TGTGCCAGCAGCTTAGCGAAATGGGGGAATGGCTACACCTTC
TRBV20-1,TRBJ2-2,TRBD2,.,CSSSGKPNTGELFF,TGCAGCTCTAGCGGCAAGCCGAACACCGGGGAGCTGTTTTTT
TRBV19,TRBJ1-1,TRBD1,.,CASSTTGLYGEAFF,TGTGCCAGTAGTACGACAGGGTTATACGGTGAAGCTTTCTTT
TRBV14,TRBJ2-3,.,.,CASSLLDTQYF,TGTGCCAGCAGCCTGCTTGACACGCAGTATTTT
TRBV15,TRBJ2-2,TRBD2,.,CATSRDLMYPAGYTGELFF,TGTGCCACCAGCAGAGATTTGATGTACCCAGCGGGATACACCGGGGAGCTGTTTTTT
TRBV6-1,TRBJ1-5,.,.,CASTSSEYGGQPQHF,TGTGCCAGCACTTCCAGCGAATACGGGGGCCAGCCCCAGCATTTT
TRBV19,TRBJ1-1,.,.,CASSIIQGEAFF,TGTGCCAGTAGTATCATACAGGGTGAAGCTTTCTTT
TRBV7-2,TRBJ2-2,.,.,CASSRDQAGELFF,TGTGCCAGCAGCCGGGATCAGGCCGGGGAGCTGTTTTTT
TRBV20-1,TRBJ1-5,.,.,CSAKGFAYQPQHF,TGCAGTGCCAAGGGCTTCGCTTATCAGCCCCAGCATTTT
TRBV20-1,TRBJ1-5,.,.,CSARPGLGSNQPQHF,TGCAGTGCCCGTCCGGGGTTGGGTAGCAATCAGCCCCAGCATTTT
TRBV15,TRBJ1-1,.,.,CGDEGNRAFF,TGTGGCGACGAGGGGAATAGAGCTTTCTTT
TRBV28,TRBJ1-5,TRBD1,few,CASSQTGYSNQPQHF,TGTGCCAGCAGTCAGACAGGGTATAGCAATCAGCCCCAGCATTTT
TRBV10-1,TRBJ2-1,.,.,CASSEKLEEWNEQFF,TGCGCCAGCAGTGAGAAGCTAGAAGAGTGGAATGAGCAGTTCTTC
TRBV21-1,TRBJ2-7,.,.,CARAVPGRDEQYF,TGTGCCCGAGCCGTACCCGGTAGGGACGAGCAGTACTTC
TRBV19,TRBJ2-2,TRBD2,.,CASSRQTSGRSAGELFF,TGTGCCAGTAGTAGGCAGACTAGCGGGAGATCGGCCGGGGAGCTGTTTTTT
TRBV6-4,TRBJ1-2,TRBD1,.,CASSENLGQAGGYTF,TGTGCCAGCAGTGAAAATCTGGGACAGGCGGGCGGCTACACCTTC
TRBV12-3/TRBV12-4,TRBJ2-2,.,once,CASSPGLWTGELFF,TGTGCCAGCAGTCCTGGACTGTGGACCGGGGAGCTGTTTTTT
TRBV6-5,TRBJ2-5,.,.,CASSYGDPRGETQYF,TGTGCCAGCAGTTACGGGGACCCCAGGGGAGAGACCCAGTACTTC
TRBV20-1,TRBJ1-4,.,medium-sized,CSASNREVAKLFF,TGCAGTGCTAGTAACAGGGAAGTAGCGAAACTGTTTTTT
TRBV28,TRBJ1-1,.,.,CASSLFQKAFF,TGTGCCAGCAGTTTGTTTCAGAAGGCTTTCTTT
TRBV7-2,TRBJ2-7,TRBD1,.,CASSRQGDEQYF,TGTGCCAGCAGCAGACAGGGGGACGAGCAGTACTTC
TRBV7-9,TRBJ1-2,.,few,CASSLEGDGYTF,TGTGCCAGCAGCTTAGAAGGGGATGGCTACACCTTC
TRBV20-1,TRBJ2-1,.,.,CSLERTGTYEQFF,TGCAGTCTAGAACGAACCGGGACCTATGAGCAGTTCTTC
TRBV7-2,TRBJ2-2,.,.,CASSFQGGDGELFF,TGTGCCAGCAGCTTTCAGGGGGGAGACGGGGAGCTGTTTTTT
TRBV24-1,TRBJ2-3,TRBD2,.,CATPGIAGGPRDTQYF,TGTGCCACCCCGGGGATAGCGGGAGGACCTCGGGATACGCAGTATTTT
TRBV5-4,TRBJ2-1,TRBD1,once,CASSHDRGGEQFF,TGTGCCAGCAGCCATGACAGGGGGGGTGAGCAGTTCTTC
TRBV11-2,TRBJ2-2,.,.,CASSLNEGGGAGELFF,TGTGCCAGCAGCTTAAATGAGGGAGGTGGGGCCGGGGAGCTGTTTTTT
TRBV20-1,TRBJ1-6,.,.,CSAVDSSYNSPLHF,TGCAGTGCTGTGGACAGCTCCTATAATTCACCCCTCCACTTT
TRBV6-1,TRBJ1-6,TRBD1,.,CASSRTPGQGLSPLHF,TGTGCCAGCAGTCGGACGCCGGGACAGGGTTTATCACCCCTCCACTTT
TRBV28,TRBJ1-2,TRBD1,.,CASSPPTGGAGGYTF,TGTGCCAGCAGCCCTCCTACAGGGGGCGCAGGTGGCTACACCTTC